Given below is one TCR beta chain in context. Which antigen it targets is not known. No much larger clone exists at a distance of one base, and base qualities are not known. CD8 naive samples were CD45RO-negative cells positively selected for CCR7, giving a CD45RA+CCR7+ population that excluded TemRA cells. The donors were healthy, HIV-negative adults who had no recently reported acute infections or vaccinations. All donors were Caucasian adults living in Nashville, Tennessee, USA. Blood was obtained by leukapheresis, after which PBMCs were separated by Ficoll-Histopaque density gradient centrifugation and cryopreserved in liquid nitrogen vapor phase. Purity and quantity of every magnetically sorted T cell population were checked by analytical flow cytometry. From each sorted fraction, genomic DNA was isolated and quantified by UV absorbance on a Nanodrop 2000c. The germline V gene gives CDR1 as SGHTA and CDR2 as FQGTGA. V was cut back by 7 bases and J by 0 bases, leaving a gap of 27 bases between them. The CDR3, cysteine through phenylalanine, is 19 amino acids long. Here the CDR3 DNA is all that survives: 57 bases in frame from base 1.

This entry is derived from a study of shared clonotypes between healthy human individuals (dated by TCRdb to 2020 to 2022). Regarding the study in general: A couple of women and a few men aged 18 to 49 years were included in the cohort. For each donor, CD4 naive and CD4 memory were each given three plates, CD8 naive was given two plates, and CD8 memory was given one plate. Blood TCR repertoires of about five healthy adults were deeply sequenced to estimate repertoire size and the extent of clonotype sharing between individuals. To increase sequencing depth and limit assay-specific biases, different laboratories used diverse techniques to prepare libraries and sequence TCR repertoires. Leukapheresis yielded between about 0.85 and 10 billion PBMCs per donor. Points the paper makes about the study in general: Rarefaction of sorted-subset datasets indicated incomplete sequencing despite the large sequencing depth. Sampling was restricted to blood, and TCR repertoires in tissue are likely to differ from TCR repertoires in blood. Roughly 5% of naive CD4, roughly 3.6% of naive CD8, approximately 2% of memory CD4, and more than 0.35% of memory CD8 clonotypes were shared across a few donors. Clonotypes shared by all four sorted-subset donors showed higher generation probabilities than non-shared clonotypes. Estimated clonotype richness was generally larger for naive than for memory subsets. The small number of donors limited the genetic and exposure-history diversity represented. Pairwise subsampling indicated that sequencing depth was expected to affect the degree of clonotype sharing among donors.

Using the deep immunoSEQ assay, multiplex PCR amplified TCR CDR3 regions from genomic DNA. Extracted genomic DNA from each cell subset was distributed evenly across all wells of several immunoSEQ 96-well plates, and each plate was treated as a replicate. For sorted subsets, 200 to 250 ng of genomic DNA, equivalent to 25,000 to 35,000 T cell genomes, went into each replicate PCR. The purified libraries were quantified using a Qubit 3.0 fluorometer, sized with a Bioanalyzer 2100, and then quantified again using the KAPA Library Quantification kit. A separate single-read 150-cycle Illumina NextSeq 550 flow cell was used to sequence each immunoSEQ 96-well plate. In the authors' own workflow: Because the immunoSEQ output held only junctional sequences and lacked quality scores, the filtering could not match the filtering applied to full-length reads. Sequences were annotated with PyIR, a Python wrapper for IgBLAST v1.9, and V/J genes and CDR3 were assigned using IMGT germline references. Reads were removed for weak V/J assignments (E-value above 1e-6), missing CDR3, stop codons, out-of-frame junctions, or ambiguous translated residues. A V3J clonotype was defined by an identical inferred V gene, J gene, and CDR3 amino acid sequence. Percentage overlap between repertoires was calculated by dividing the number of shared unique clonotypes by the size of the smaller repertoire. Repertoire richness was assessed with RTK rarefaction, the Chao1 estimator, and Recon v2.1 estimates of unobserved clonotypes. Generation probabilities were computed with OLGA for all TCRbeta clonotypes obtained by the gDNA method from a handful of donors. What TCRdb holds here is the immuneACCESS table cut down to in-frame rearrangements. Part of the clones is not present; checked against another copy, under half of the missing clones reflect an unresolved V gene, and the others are unexplained. V, J and clone size are taken as reported in that table, and D and trimming were inferred from the DNA itself. This sample lists some 1,900,000 clones; about 95% were detected once. Of the sample, 1.2% is held by the ten largest clones.

Here the chain combines TRBV7-3 and TRBJ1-2; TRBD1 might be the D gene, on 5 matching bases. The sequence was obtained from a man between 18 and 35 years old in good health. The source material was naive CD8+ T cells sorted from blood. The intended sense of this specimen's cell subset or site label: CD45RA+CCR7+. CDR3 region: CASIDRSRDSLFTNYGYTF. The DNA sequence is given as TGTGCCAGCATCGACCGATCCCGAGACAGCCTATTCACTAACTATGGCTACACCTTC.